Described below is a single T cell receptor beta chain sequence and its context. Its specificity is unknown. The data were obtained in a study of T cell responses to AZD1222 COVID-19 vaccine. The table came from immunoSEQ multiplex PCR; TCRdb's copy has only in-frame clones and leaves some out. The sample carries more than 25,000 clones, about nine tenths recorded once. Study-wide results and caveats: Spike-specific TCRs gained breadth and depth after people received two AZD1222 doses. Spike regions recognized by vaccine-associated CD4 TCRs spanned the protein, led by 160-218 and 743-854.

Germline loops: CDR1 MNHEY, CDR2 SVGAGI. V lost 9 bases to trimming and J lost 4 bases, with 13 bases between them. This CDR3 is built from 12 residues. The chain uses TRBV6-5 and TRBJ2-7; TRBD2 might be the D (5 bases). The receptor comes from an adult in good health. This sample comprised peripheral blood, obtained on day 0 of AZD1222 vaccination. CDR3 region: CASSDWTYEQYF. The CDR3 DNA reads TGTGCCAGTTCGGACTGGACTTACGAGCAGTACTTC.